The present entry profiles one T cell receptor beta chain with its context. The antigen remains unidentified. This record comes from a study of cytomegalovirus exposure and HLA in healthy donors. The study's findings and limits: Among immune exposure information, only CMV serostatus was available. Later analysis showed most CMV-associated TCR beta chains appearing HLA-restricted. Highest at DRB1 and lowest at HLA-C, TCR association rates differed among HLA loci in a later analysis.

The PCR had 60 Vbeta and 13 Jbeta primers. TCRdb's copy holds only in-frame clones and misses some; the assay was immunoSEQ multiplex PCR. The table has approximately 100,000 clones, 60% to 85% seen once; the top ten hold approximately 2.6%. CDR1 and CDR2 from the germline V gene are SGHTA and FQGNSA. The CDR3 sequence is 16 residues long. V gave up 5 bases and J gave up 2 bases, with 16 bases separating them. The receptor was derived from a female donor in good health and CMV-seronegative. Input material: PBMCs. The rearrangement uses TRBV7-2 and TRBJ1-3; D is ambiguous. Written as DNA, the CDR3 is TGTGCCAGCAGCCCCGCCCAGAGAGGAACTGGAAACACCATATATTTT. Translation: CASSPAQRGTGNTIYF.